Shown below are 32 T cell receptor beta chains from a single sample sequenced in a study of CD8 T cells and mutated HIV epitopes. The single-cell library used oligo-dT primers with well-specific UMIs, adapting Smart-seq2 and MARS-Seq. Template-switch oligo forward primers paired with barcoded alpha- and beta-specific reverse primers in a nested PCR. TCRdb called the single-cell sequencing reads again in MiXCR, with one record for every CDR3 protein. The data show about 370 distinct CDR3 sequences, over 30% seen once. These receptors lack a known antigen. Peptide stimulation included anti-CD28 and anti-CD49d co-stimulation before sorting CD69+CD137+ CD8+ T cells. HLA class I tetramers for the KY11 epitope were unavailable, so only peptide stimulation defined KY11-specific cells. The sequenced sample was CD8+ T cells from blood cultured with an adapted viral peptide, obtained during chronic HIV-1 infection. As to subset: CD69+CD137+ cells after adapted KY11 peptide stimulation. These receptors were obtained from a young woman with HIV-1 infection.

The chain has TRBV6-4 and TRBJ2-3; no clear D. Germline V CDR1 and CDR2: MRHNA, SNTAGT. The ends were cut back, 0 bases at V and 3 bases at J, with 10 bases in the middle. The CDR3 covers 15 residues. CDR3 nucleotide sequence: TGTGCCAGCAGTGACTCTGGGCAGGCAACAGATACGCAGTATTTT. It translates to CASSDSGQATDTQYF.

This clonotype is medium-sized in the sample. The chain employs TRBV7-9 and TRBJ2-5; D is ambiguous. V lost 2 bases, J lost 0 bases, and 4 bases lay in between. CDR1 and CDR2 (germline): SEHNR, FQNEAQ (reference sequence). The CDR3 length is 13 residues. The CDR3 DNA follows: TGTGCCAGCAGCTTACCCAACCAAGAGACCCAGTACTTC. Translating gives CASSLPNQETQYF. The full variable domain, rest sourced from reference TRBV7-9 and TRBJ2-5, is DTGVSQNPRHKITKRGQNVTFRCDPISEHNRLYWYRQTLGQGPEFLTYFQNEAQLEKSRLLSDRFSAERPKGSFSTLEIQRTEQGDSAMYLCASSLPNQETQYFGPGTRLLVL.

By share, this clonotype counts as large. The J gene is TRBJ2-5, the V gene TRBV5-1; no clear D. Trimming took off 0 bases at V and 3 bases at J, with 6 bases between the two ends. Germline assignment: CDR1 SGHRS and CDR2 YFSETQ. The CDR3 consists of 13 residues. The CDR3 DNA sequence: TGCGCCAGCAGCTTGGATAACGAAGAGACCCAGTACTTC. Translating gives CASSLDNEETQYF.

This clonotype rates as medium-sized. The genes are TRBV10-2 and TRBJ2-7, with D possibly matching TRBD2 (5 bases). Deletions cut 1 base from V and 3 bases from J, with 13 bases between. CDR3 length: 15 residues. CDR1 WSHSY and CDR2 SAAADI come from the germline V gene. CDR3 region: CASSEYVGVGYEQYF. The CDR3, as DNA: TGCGCCAGCAGTGAGTATGTCGGGGTTGGCTACGAGCAGTACTTC.

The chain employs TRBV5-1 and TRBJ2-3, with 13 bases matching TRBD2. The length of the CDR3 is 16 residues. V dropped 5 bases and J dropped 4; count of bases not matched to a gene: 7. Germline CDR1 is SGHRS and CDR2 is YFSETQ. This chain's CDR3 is CASRSGLAGEADTQYF. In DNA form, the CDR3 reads TGCGCCAGCAGGTCTGGACTAGCGGGGGAGGCAGATACGCAGTATTTT.

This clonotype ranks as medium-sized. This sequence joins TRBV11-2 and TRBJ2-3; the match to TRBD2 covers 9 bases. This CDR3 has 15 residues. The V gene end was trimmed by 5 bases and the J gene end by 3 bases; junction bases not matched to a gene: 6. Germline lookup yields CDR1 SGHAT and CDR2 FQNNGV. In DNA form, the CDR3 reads TGTGCCAGCAGCCCGGTCCTAGCGGGGACAGATACGCAGTATTTT. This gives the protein CASSPVLAGTDTQYF.

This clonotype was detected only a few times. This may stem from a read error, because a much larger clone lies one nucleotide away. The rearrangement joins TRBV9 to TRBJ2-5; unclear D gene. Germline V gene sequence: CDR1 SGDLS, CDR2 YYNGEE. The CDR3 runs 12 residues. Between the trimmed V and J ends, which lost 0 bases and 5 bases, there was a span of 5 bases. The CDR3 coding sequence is TGTGCCAGCAGCGTAGAGAAGGAGACCCAGTACTTC. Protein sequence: CASSVEKETQYF.

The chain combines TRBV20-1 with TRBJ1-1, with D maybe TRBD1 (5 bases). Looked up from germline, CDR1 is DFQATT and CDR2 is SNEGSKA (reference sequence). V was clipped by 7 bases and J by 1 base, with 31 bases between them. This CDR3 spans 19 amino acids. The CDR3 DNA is TGCAGTGGTATCAACGCAGAGTGGTACAACATGGGGGAGAACACTGAAGCTTTCTTT. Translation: CSGINAEWYNMGENTEAFF.

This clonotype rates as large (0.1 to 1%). For the CDR3, the DNA is TGTGCCAGCAGTCAAACCCTTATTAGGAGCAATGAGCAGTTCTTC. Protein sequence: CASSQTLIRSNEQFF. V usage is TRBV4-2 and J usage is TRBJ2-1; D is uncertain. Germline lookup yields CDR1 LGHNA and CDR2 YNFKEQ. The CDR3 loop spans 15 amino acids. V dropped 6 bases and J dropped 6 bases, with 18 bases sitting between them.

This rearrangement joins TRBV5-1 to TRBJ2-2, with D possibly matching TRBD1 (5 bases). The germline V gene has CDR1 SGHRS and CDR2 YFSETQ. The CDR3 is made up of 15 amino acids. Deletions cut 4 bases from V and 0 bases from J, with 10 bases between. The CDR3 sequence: CASSQGCANTGELFF. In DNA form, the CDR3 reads TGCGCCAGCAGCCAGGGCTGTGCGAACACCGGGGAGCTGTTTTTT.

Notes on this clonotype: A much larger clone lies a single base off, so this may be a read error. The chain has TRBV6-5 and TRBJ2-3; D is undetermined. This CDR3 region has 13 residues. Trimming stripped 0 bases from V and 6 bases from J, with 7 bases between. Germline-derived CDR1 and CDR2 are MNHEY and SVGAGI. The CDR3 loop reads CASSYSEIDTQYF. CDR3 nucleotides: TGTGCCAGCAGTTACTCCGAGATCGATACGCAGTATTTT.

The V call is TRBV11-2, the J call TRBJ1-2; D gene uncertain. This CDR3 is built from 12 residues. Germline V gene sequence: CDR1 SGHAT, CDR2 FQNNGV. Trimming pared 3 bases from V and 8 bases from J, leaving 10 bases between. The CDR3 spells CASSFLGEGYTF. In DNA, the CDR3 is TGTGCCAGCAGCTTTCTGGGCGAGGGCTACACCTTC.

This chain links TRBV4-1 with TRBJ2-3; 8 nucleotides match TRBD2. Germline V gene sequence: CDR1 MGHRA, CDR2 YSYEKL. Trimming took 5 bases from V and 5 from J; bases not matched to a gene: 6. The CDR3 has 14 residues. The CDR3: CASSAGGDVDTQYF. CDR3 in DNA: TGCGCCAGCAGCGCCGGGGGGGACGTAGATACGCAGTATTTT.

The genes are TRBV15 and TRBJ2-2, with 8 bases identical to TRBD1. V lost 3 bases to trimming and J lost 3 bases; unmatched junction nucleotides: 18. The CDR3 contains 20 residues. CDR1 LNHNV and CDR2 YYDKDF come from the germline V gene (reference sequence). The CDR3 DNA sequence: TGTGCCACCAGCAGGAATCGGGGGACAGGTGTTCCCGGAGACACCGGGGAGCTGTTTTTT. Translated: CATSRNRGTGVPGDTGELFF.

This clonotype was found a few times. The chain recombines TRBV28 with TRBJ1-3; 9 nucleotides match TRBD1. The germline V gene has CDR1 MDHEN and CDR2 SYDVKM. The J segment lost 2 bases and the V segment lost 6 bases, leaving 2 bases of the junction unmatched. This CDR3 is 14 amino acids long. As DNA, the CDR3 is TGTGCCAGCAGACGACAGGGGGCTGGAAACACCATATATTTT. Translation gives CASRRQGAGNTIYF.

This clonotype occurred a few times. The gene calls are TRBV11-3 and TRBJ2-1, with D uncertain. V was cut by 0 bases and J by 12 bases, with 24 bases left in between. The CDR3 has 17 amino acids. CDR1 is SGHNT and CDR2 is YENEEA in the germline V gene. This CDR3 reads CASSLDMNHSDDMGQFF. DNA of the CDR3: TGTGCCAGCAGCTTAGATATGAATCATTCCGACGACATGGGGCAGTTCTTC.

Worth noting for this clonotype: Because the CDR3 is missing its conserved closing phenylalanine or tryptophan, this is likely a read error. In DNA form, the CDR3 reads TGCGCCAGCAGCTTGGAGGGGTTGCAGCCCCAGCATCTT. Translating it yields CASSLEGLQPQHL. The V gene is TRBV5-1, the J gene TRBJ1-5, with D possibly TRBD1 on 5 matching bases. CDR1 SGHRS and CDR2 YFSETQ come from the germline V gene. CDR3 size: 13 residues. V gave up 0 bases and J gave up 7 bases, with 8 bases separating them.

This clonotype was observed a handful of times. CDR3 sequence reads: CSVGLLGPWAFF. The CDR3 DNA reads TGCAGCGTCGGGCTACTGGGCCCCTGGGCTTTCTTT. This chain uses TRBV29-1 with TRBJ1-1; the D is unclear. Trimming removed 6 bases from V and 11 bases from J, with 19 bases in between. From germline, CDR1 is SQVTM and CDR2 ANQGSEA. The CDR3 length is 12 residues.

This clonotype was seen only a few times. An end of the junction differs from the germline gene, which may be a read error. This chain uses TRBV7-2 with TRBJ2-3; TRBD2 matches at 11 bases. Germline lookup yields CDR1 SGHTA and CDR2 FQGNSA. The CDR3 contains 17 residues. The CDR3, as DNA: TGTGCCAGTAGCCGCGATCTAGCGGGGGGTCAGTCAGACACGCAGTATTTT. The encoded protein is CASSRDLAGGQSDTQYF.

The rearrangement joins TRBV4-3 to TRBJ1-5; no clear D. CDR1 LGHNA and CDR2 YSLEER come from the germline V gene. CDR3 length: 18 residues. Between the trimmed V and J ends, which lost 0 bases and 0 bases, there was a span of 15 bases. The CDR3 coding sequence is TGCGCCAGCAGCCAAGATATGCATGCACTGTGTAGCAATCAGCCCCAGCATTTT. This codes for CASSQDMHALCSNQPQHF.

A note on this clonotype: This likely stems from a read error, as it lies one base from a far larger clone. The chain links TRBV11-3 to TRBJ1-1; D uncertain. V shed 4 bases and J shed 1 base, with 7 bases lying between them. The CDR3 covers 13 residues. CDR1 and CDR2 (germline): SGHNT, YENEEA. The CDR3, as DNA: TGTGCCAGCAGCTCAGGTGGGAACACTGAAGCTTTCTTT. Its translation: CASSSGGNTEAFF.

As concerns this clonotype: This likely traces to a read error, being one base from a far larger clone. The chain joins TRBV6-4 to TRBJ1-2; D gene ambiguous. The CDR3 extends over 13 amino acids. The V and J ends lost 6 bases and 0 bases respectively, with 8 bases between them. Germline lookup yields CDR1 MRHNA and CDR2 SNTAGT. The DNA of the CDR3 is TGTGCCAGCAGGGCGGGAACTAACTATGGCTACACCTTC. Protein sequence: CASRAGTNYGYTF.

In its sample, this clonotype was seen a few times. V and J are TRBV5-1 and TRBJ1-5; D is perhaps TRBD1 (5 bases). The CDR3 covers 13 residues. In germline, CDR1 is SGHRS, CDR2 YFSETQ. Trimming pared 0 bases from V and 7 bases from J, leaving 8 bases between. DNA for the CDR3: TGCGCCAGCAGCTTGGAGGGGTTGCAGCCCCAGCATTTT. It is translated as CASSLEGLQPQHF. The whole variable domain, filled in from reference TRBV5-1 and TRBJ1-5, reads KAGVTQTPRYLIKTRGQQVTLSCSPISGHRSVSWYQQTPGQGLQFLFEYFSETQRNKGNFPGRFSGRQFSNSRSEMNVSTLELGDSALYLCASSLEGLQPQHFGDGTRLSIL.

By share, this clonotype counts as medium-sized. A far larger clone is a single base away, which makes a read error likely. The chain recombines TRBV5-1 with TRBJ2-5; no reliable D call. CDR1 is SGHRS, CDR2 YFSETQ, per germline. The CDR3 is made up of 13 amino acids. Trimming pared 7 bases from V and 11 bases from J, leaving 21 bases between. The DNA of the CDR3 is TGCGCCAGCGCCCAGGCAAACTACAATGAGCAGTACTTC. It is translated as CASAQANYNEQYF.

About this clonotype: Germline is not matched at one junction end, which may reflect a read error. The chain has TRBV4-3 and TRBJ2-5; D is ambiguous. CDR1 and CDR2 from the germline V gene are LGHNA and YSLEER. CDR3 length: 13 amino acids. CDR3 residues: CASSQVLQETQCF. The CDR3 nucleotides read TGCGCCAGCAGCCAAGTCCTCCAAGAGACCCAGTGCTTC.

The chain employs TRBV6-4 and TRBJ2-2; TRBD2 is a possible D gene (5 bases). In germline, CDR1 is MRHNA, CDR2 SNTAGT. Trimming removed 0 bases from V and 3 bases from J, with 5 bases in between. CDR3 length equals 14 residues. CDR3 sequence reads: CASSDSSDTGELFF. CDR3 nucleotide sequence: TGTGCCAGCAGTGACTCTAGCGACACCGGGGAGCTGTTTTTT.

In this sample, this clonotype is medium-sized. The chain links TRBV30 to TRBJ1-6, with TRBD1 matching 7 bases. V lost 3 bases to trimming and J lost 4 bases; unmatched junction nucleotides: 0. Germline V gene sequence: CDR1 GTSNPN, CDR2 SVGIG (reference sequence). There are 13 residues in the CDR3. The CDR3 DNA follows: TGTGCCTGGAGACAGGGGTATAATTCACCCCTCCACTTT. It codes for CAWRQGYNSPLHF.

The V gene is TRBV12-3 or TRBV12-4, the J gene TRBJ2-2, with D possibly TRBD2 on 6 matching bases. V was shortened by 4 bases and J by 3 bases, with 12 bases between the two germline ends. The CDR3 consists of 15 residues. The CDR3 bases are TGTGCCAGCAGTTACACCGGGGGTCACACCGGGGAGCTGTTTTTT. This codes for CASSYTGGHTGELFF.

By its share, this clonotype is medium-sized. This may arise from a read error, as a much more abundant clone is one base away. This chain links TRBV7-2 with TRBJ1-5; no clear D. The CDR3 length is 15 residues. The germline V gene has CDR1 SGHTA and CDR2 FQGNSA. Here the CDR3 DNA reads TGTGTCAGCAGCTTCAGCGTGGGTAGCAATCAGCCCCAGCATTTT. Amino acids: CVSSFSVGSNQPQHF.

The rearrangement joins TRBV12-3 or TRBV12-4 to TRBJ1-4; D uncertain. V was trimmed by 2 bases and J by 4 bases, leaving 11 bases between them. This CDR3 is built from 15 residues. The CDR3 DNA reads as TGTGCCAGCAGTTTAACCCAGGAGGTTAATGAAAAACTGTTTTTT. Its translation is CASSLTQEVNEKLFF.

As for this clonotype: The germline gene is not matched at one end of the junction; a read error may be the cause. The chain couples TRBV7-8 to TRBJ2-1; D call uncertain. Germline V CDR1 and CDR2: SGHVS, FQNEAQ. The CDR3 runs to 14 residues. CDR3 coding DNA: TGTGCCAGCAGCTTAGAGACGGATAACAATGGGCAGTTCTTC. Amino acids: CASSLETDNNGQFF.

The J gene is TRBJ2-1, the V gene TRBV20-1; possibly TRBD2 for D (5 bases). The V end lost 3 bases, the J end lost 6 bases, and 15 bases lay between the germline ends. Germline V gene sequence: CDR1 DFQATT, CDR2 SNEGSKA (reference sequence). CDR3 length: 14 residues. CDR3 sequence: CSARDGNLLNEQFF. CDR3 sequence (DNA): TGCAGTGCTAGGGACGGGAACCTCCTCAATGAGCAGTTCTTC.